The table lists the clone carrying this T cell receptor (beta chain) with a count of one. This record comes from a study of T cell responses to AZD1222 COVID-19 vaccine. Using immunoSEQ multiplex PCR, the repertoire was profiled, and TCRdb retains in-frame clones only, with some absent. The sample yields over 100,000 clones, 65% to 85% seen once. The CDR3 totals 15 residues. Germline V gene data show CDR1 as MNHEY and CDR2 as SVGAGI. V dropped 11 bases and J dropped 3 bases, with 22 bases sitting between them. Source: peripheral blood, taken on day 0 of AZD1222 vaccination. V gene TRBV6-5 combines with J gene TRBJ1-2; unclear D gene. The source of this sequence is an adult in good health. The CDR3 sequence is CAAKGRAMPDYGYTF. In DNA form, the CDR3 reads TGTGCCGCGAAGGGCCGGGCCATGCCAGACTATGGCTACACCTTC.